Listed below are T cell receptor beta chains from one sample, sequenced in a study of Graves' ophthalmopathy and Graves' hyperthyroidism. TCRdb used MiXCR to reprocess the multiplex PCR reads, holding one entry per CDR3 protein. The table has 40,000 or so distinct CDR3 sequences, about 51% seen once. Sequencing was performed on peripheral blood. These TCRs come from an adult man with Graves' ophthalmopathy. The CDR3 runs from the conserved cysteine through the conserved F or W. The D gene is left open where the match is weak. Expanded clones get a size class; other rows say once, few or many, or leave the size out.

clone_size | j_call | v_call | d_call | cdr3_aa | cdr3_nt
once | TRBJ2-2 | TRBV6-1 | - | CASSFDTGELFF | TGTGCCAGCAGTTTCGACACCGGGGAGCTGTTTTTT
many | TRBJ2-3 | TRBV4-1 | TRBD2 | CASSQVAGGSTDTQYF | TGCGCCAGCAGCCAAGTAGCGGGGGGGAGCACAGATACGCAGTATTTT
many | TRBJ1-2 | TRBV4-2 | - | CASSQDGGAPSSYGYTF | TGTGCCAGCAGCCAAGATGGAGGTGCACCCAGCTCCTATGGCTACACCTTC
- | TRBJ1-5 | TRBV7-9 | - | CASSDGDGGYNEQFFGPGTRHF | -
- | TRBJ2-3 | TRBV25-1 | - | CASSEFIVSDLTDTQYF | TGTGCCAGCAGTGAGTTTATAGTATCCGACTTGACTGATACGCAGTATTTT
- | TRBJ1-2 | TRBV7-9 | - | CASSRAGVIHTF | TGTGCCAGCAGCCGCGCAGGGGTAATTCACACCTTC
- | TRBJ2-1 | TRBV4-1 | - | CASSPGVGNEQFF | TGCGCCAGCAGCCCCGGGGTTGGCAATGAGCAGTTCTTC
once | TRBJ2-1 | TRBV7-3 | - | CASSLKPLGAGVGYNEQFF | TGTGCCAGCAGCTTAAAGCCGTTGGGGGCGGGAGTGGGCTACAATGAGCAGTTCTTC
- | TRBJ2-5 | TRBV10-3 | TRBD2 | CAISDLYSGGGAETQYF | TGTGCCATCAGTGACCTCTATTCGGGGGGGGGGGCGGAGACCCAGTACTTC
once | TRBJ1-4 | TRBV5-1 | TRBD1 | CASSLSFRGNEKLFF | TGCGCCAGCAGCTTAAGTTTCAGGGGGAATGAAAAACTGTTTTTT
many | TRBJ2-7 | TRBV6-2/TRBV6-3 | - | CASTRDITYEQYF | TGTGCCAGCACCCGAGACATCACATACGAGCAGTACTTC
many | TRBJ1-2 | TRBV12-1 | - | CASSFSNFKTGQGPYGYTF | TGTGCCAGCAGCTTCTCAAACTTTAAAACTGGACAGGGTCCTTATGGCTACACCTTC
once | TRBJ1-2 | TRBV7-9 | - | CASSPDLGTPIGYTF | TGTGCCAGCAGCCCCGACCTCGGGACACCTATTGGCTACACCTTC
- | TRBJ1-2 | TRBV7-9 | - | CASSLDDGIYGYTF | TGTGCCAGCAGCTTAGACGACGGAATCTATGGCTACACCTTC
many | TRBJ1-1 | TRBV20-1 | - | CSASGGGLSTEAFF | TGCAGTGCTAGCGGAGGGGGATTATCCACTGAAGCTTTCTTT
- | TRBJ1-2 | TRBV2 | - | CASSRGGTNYGYTF | TGTGCCAGCAGCAGGGGCGGGACAAACTATGGCTACACCTTC